Listed below are T cell receptor beta chains from one sample, sequenced in a study of cytotoxic CD8 clonotypes in ibrutinib-treated CLL. Repertoires were generated with immunoSEQ multiplex PCR, while TCRdb's copy carries only in-frame clones and drops some. The data contain approximately 130,000 clones, around four fifths of them singletons. The input for sequencing was PBMCs, taken after 24 months of ibrutinib treatment. These receptor sequences come from a human donor with chronic lymphocytic leukemia. CDR3s include the opening cysteine and the closing phenylalanine or tryptophan. Fields, in order: V gene, CDR3 protein.

V: TRBV5-4; CDR3: CASRQGATAEAFF
V: TRBV4-2; CDR3: CASHAEGADRNTIYF
V: TRBV2; CDR3: CASSIRGPRGAFF
V: TRBV7-2; CDR3: CASRSRLAGSGETQYF
V: TRBV5-1; CDR3: CASSFGTNTEAFF
V: TRBV5-1; CDR3: CASSLSNSYGYTF
V: TRBV7-2; CDR3: CASSLWGMNTEAFF
V: TRBV28; CDR3: CASSQPGPRNTEAFF
V: TRBV7-2; CDR3: CASSLSRDRAYEQYF
V: TRBV7-2; CDR3: CASSPRTGEETQYF
V: TRBV10-1; CDR3: CASSEGTDYGYTF
V: TRBV19; CDR3: CASSIERRRGGGNQPQHF
V: TRBV5-4; CDR3: CASSADRETQYF
V: TRBV5-4; CDR3: CASSRRGGNGYTF
V: TRBV7-6; CDR3: CASSLDIGPSYEQYF
V: TRBV4-3; CDR3: CASSQILAAGTDTQYF
V: TRBV9; CDR3: CASSPRDTLMGVYEQYF
V: TRBV7-9; CDR3: CASSPRDLQLQLFF
V: TRBV2; CDR3: CASSPLTGGVKYTEAFF
V: TRBV5-1; CDR3: CASSSLWGQGFNSPLHF
V: TRBV5-1; CDR3: CASSPARQGVYEQYF
V: TRBV28; CDR3: CASSAGDSYEQYF
V: TRBV18; CDR3: CASSPRGGEKLFF
V: TRBV25-1; CDR3: CASSSAGARNTEAFF
V: TRBV11-2; CDR3: CASSLRGSYYGYTF
V: TRBV5-1; CDR3: CASSLDGVANYGYTF
V: TRBV19; CDR3: CASSMVGGDTQYF
V: TRBV19; CDR3: CASSIQGQGHNEQFF
V: TRBV11-2; CDR3: CASSLRGTGDTNEKLFF
V: TRBV10-1; CDR3: CASSGETGWNTEAFF
V: TRBV5-4; CDR3: CASSLRLAGAGDTQYF
V: TRBV30; CDR3: CAWSGGLVTNQPQHF
V: TRBV5-1; CDR3: CASSLEGGYNSPLHF
V: TRBV19; CDR3: CASSIVGLNLRTEDNQPQHF
V: TRBV6-1; CDR3: CASSPQGGSYEQYF
V: TRBV5-5; CDR3: CASTPTGRPYEQYF
V: TRBV19; CDR3: CASSTAGTASTGELFF
V: TRBV30; CDR3: CACSSRDTQYF
V: TRBV12-5; CDR3: CASGLVTGRYTEAFF
V: TRBV12-5; CDR3: CASGVGNTNTGELFF
V: TRBV6-5; CDR3: CASSLGRDTEAFF
V: TRBV9; CDR3: CASSPETGADEQFF
V: TRBV6-5; CDR3: CASSPTMVGYEQYF
V: TRBV19; CDR3: CASSIRAGSIEKLFF
V: TRBV12-5; CDR3: CASASTRTGHSNQPQHF
V: TRBV13; CDR3: CASSKGLAGATTDTQYF
V: TRBV28; CDR3: CASRVAWGQGATEAFF
V: TRBV9; CDR3: CASSPAVSGNTIYF
V: TRBV25-1; CDR3: CASSVQGALYGYTF
V: TRBV11-2; CDR3: CASSSPGGRTDTQYF